Shown below are 18 T cell receptor beta chains from a single sample sequenced in a study of blood T cell repertoires in COVID-19. This table comes from immunoSEQ multiplex PCR, and its TCRdb copy is limited to in-frame clones, with some not included. Of over 95,000 clones listed, around nine tenths are singletons. Sequencing input: peripheral blood. These receptors all come from a human donor with acute or convalescent COVID-19. The donor label of this sample is uncertain.

This chain links TRBV5-1 with TRBJ2-5; possibly TRBD2 for D (7 bases). V was pared by 2 bases and J by 5 bases, with 13 bases between. The CDR3 has 14 residues. CDR1 and CDR2 (germline): SGHRS, YFSETQ. The CDR3 here is CASSFRGGAETQYF. DNA of the CDR3: TGCGCCAGCAGCTTCAGGGGAGGGGCCGAGACCCAGTACTTC.

This clone came up once. V and J are TRBV3-1 (or the pseudogene TRBV3-2) and TRBJ1-5, with 10 bases that match TRBD1. The ends lost 4 bases at V and 5 bases at J; junction bases unmatched: 2. The germline V gene encodes CDR1 LGHDT and CDR2 YNNKEL (reference sequence). This CDR3 is built from 14 residues. The CDR3 spells CASSLGQGDQPQHF. The CDR3 DNA follows: TGTGCCAGCAGCCTAGGACAGGGGGATCAGCCCCAGCATTTT.

The genes are TRBV28 and TRBJ1-1, with D unresolved. CDR3 length: 14 amino acids. With 6 bases removed from V and 3 bases from J, the gap between germline ends came to 14 bases. Germline values: CDR1 MDHEN, CDR2 SYDVKM. The CDR3 reads CASSPPRGHTEAFF. The CDR3 DNA is TGTGCCAGCAGCCCCCCCCGAGGCCACACTGAAGCTTTCTTT.

The rearrangement links TRBV28 to TRBJ1-2, with 9 bases matching TRBD1. V shed 2 bases, J shed 8 bases, and the junction held 21 bases outside the gene matches. The CDR3 runs 19 residues. The V gene's germline CDR1 is MDHEN and CDR2 SYDVKM. CDR3: CASSLAALSTTGGSRGYTF. The CDR3 DNA follows: TGTGCCAGCAGTTTAGCGGCCCTCTCGACAACAGGGGGCTCGAGGGGCTACACCTTC.

CDR3 loop: CASSVFDRIITNYGYTF. DNA for the CDR3: TGTGCCAGCTCAGTTTTTGACAGGATAATTACTAACTATGGCTACACCTTC. The V and J genes are TRBV18 and TRBJ1-2; possibly TRBD1 for D (6 bases). The CDR3 is made up of 17 amino acids. Germline CDR1 KGHSH, CDR2 LQKENI. V dropped 5 bases and J dropped 0 bases, with 19 bases sitting between them.

This clone was observed a handful of times. The chain links TRBV7-9 to TRBJ1-2; TRBD1 aligns across 8 bases. Germline CDR1 SEHNR, CDR2 FQNEAQ (reference sequence). V dropped 5 bases and J dropped 6; count of bases not matched to a gene: 5. The CDR3 loop spans 13 amino acids. CDR3 sequence reads: CASSKGQVNGYTF. The DNA of the CDR3 is TGTGCCAGCAGCAAGGGACAGGTTAATGGCTACACCTTC.

The chain employs TRBV30 and TRBJ1-5; D unresolved. The CDR3 sequence is 13 residues long. V was clipped by 5 bases and J by 0 bases, with 8 bases between them. Germline loops: CDR1 GTSNPN, CDR2 SVGIG (reference sequence). The CDR3 loop reads CAWGVYSNQPQHF. The CDR3 nucleotides are TGTGCCTGGGGAGTTTATAGCAATCAGCCCCAGCATTTT. The full variable domain, with the rest looked up from reference TRBV30 and TRBJ1-5, is SQTIHQWPATLVQPVGSPLSLECTVEGTSNPNLYWYRQAAGRGLQLLFYSVGIGQISSEVPQNLSASRPQDRQFILSSKKLLLSDSGFYLCAWGVYSNQPQHFGDGTRLSIL.

V gene TRBV19 combines with J gene TRBJ2-3, with D maybe TRBD2 (6 bases). The CDR3 has 16 residues. Germline V gene lookup returns CDR1 LNHDA and CDR2 SQIVND (reference sequence). V lost 5 bases and J 0 bases, leaving 15 bases between the germline ends. The CDR3 DNA sequence: TGTGCCAGTAGTGCGGGACTTGTGTTTAGCACAGATACGCAGTATTTT. Amino acids: CASSAGLVFSTDTQYF.

J is TRBJ2-5 and V is TRBV30; D is perhaps TRBD2 (5 bases). The length of the CDR3 is 13 residues. The V gene's germline CDR1 is GTSNPN and CDR2 SVGIG (reference sequence). The V end was cut by 4 bases, the J end by 1 base, with 10 bases between. The CDR3 loop reads CAWTWSGQETQYF. CDR3 in DNA: TGTGCCTGGACGTGGAGCGGCCAAGAGACCCAGTACTTC.

The chain is built from TRBV28 and TRBJ1-2, with unresolved D. The V gene's germline CDR1 is MDHEN and CDR2 SYDVKM. This CDR3 is 10 amino acids long. The CDR3 DNA is TGTGCAACTCATACCCATGGCTACACCTTC. This translates into CATHTHGYTF.

The chain uses TRBV18 and TRBJ2-1, with D hard to call. With 3 bases removed from V and 5 bases from J, the gap between germline ends came to 11 bases. The length of the CDR3 is 14 residues. CDR1 KGHSH and CDR2 LQKENI come from the germline V gene. CDR3 region: CASSPLGRDNEQFF. The DNA for the CDR3 is TGTGCCAGCTCACCCCTCGGTCGGGACAATGAGCAGTTCTTC. Filled out from reference TRBV18 and TRBJ2-1, the complete variable domain reads NAGVMQNPRHLVRRRGQEARLRCSPMKGHSHVYWYRQLPEEGLKFMVYLQKENIIDESGMPKERFSAEFPKEGPSILRIQQVVRGDSAAYFCASSPLGRDNEQFFGPGTRLTVL.

The chain is built from TRBV9 and TRBJ1-1; a possible D gene is TRBD1 (5 bases). CDR3 length: 18 amino acids. V lost 1 base and J lost 6, with 25 bases in between. Per the germline V gene, CDR1 is SGDLS and CDR2 is YYNGEE. The CDR3 DNA is TGTGCCAGCAGCGTACTTGGTATTGCGCCAGGGTCGACCCCTGAAGCTTTCTTT. This encodes CASSVLGIAPGSTPEAFF.

This clone was detected once. The rearrangement links TRBV6-5 to TRBJ1-1; possibly TRBD1 for D (5 bases). The V gene's germline CDR1 is MNHEY and CDR2 SVGAGI. Trimming removed 2 bases at V and 5 bases at J, with 9 bases between. This CDR3 has 13 residues. The CDR3 nucleotides read TGTGCCAGCAGTTACCAGGGTTGGACTGAAGCTTTCTTT. Translated: CASSYQGWTEAFF.

This chain joins TRBV2 and TRBJ1-2, with D perhaps TRBD1 (5 bases). Trimming cost V 7 bases and J 4 bases, with 7 bases left between them. The CDR3 spans 11 residues. Germline V gene data show CDR1 as SNHLY and CDR2 as FYNNEI. CDR3 sequence (DNA): TGTGCCAGCAAGGACATCTATGGCTACACCTTC. Translation gives CASKDIYGYTF.

This clone has only one observation. V and J are TRBV5-4 and TRBJ1-1; D may be TRBD1 (6 bases). Germline V CDR1 and CDR2: SGHNT, YYREEE (reference sequence). Between the trimmed V and J ends, which lost 3 bases and 0 bases, there was a span of 12 bases. The CDR3 is made up of 15 amino acids. The CDR3 sequence: CASSSRGQMNTEAFF. DNA for the CDR3: TGTGCCAGCAGCTCAAGGGGACAAATGAACACTGAAGCTTTCTTT.

The sample holds one count of this clone. The J gene is TRBJ1-2, the V gene TRBV5-1, with D possibly matching TRBD1 (5 bases). This CDR3 is built from 15 residues. CDR1 and CDR2 (germline): SGHRS, YFSETQ. V dropped 0 bases and J dropped 5 bases, with 14 bases sitting between them. DNA for the CDR3: TGCGCCAGCAGCTTGGAGGCAGGAGGGGAGTATGGCTACACCTTC. This codes for CASSLEAGGEYGYTF.

The chain carries TRBV2 and TRBJ1-3; D is perhaps TRBD1 (6 bases). V lost 4 bases, J lost 4 bases, and 14 bases lay in between. This CDR3 region has 15 residues. CDR1 SNHLY and CDR2 FYNNEI come from the germline V gene. CDR3 DNA sequence: TGTGCCAGCAGTGGTCAGGGGCTATCCGGAAACACCATATATTTT. This gives the protein CASSGQGLSGNTIYF.

The V and J genes are TRBV7-9 and TRBJ1-2, with 8 bases identical to TRBD1. The ends lost 6 bases at V and 5 bases at J; junction bases unmatched: 2. Germline lookup yields CDR1 SEHNR and CDR2 FQNEAQ (reference sequence). The CDR3 consists of 12 residues. The CDR3 loop reads CASSRQGYGYTF. The CDR3 DNA reads TGTGCCAGCAGTCGACAGGGGTATGGCTACACCTTC.